These 25 T cell receptor beta chains were sequenced from one sample in a study of T cells in Graves' hyperthyroidism and ophthalmopathy. Researchers took RNA transcripts and amplified the TCR beta CDR3 regions from them. The HTBI set primed first-round TCR CDR3 RT-PCR. TCRdb re-analysed the multiplex PCR reads in MiXCR, keeping a single row per CDR3 protein. The sample has some 600,000 distinct CDR3 sequences, 11% to 15% seen once. The sequencing sample was made of blood. Receptor source: a woman younger than 45 with Graves' hyperthyroidism that later progressed to Graves' ophthalmopathy.

Remarks on this clonotype: This could be a read error, since a much larger clone is one nucleotide away. The rearrangement uses TRBV20-1 and TRBJ1-1; no reliable D call. Germline CDR1 and CDR2: DFQATT and SNEGSKA (reference sequence). This CDR3 has 11 amino acids. CDR3 sequence (DNA): TGCAGTGCTACGGAGAACCCTGAAGCTTTCTTT. Its translation is CSATENPEAFF.

V is TRBV20-1 and J is TRBJ2-1; 10 bases agree with TRBD2. CDR3 size: 19 residues. Germline V CDR1 and CDR2: DFQATT, SNEGSKA (reference sequence). Trimming removed 0 bases from V and 3 bases from J; junction bases left unmatched: 14. The CDR3 reads CSAREVLAGGGGGYNEQFF. The CDR3 DNA reads TGCAGTGCTAGAGAGGTTTTAGCGGGAGGAGGGGGGGGCTACAATGAGCAGTTCTTC.

There are many counts of this clonotype. V and J are TRBV7-8 and TRBJ2-3; D remains ambiguous. This CDR3 comprises 16 residues. Trimming took off 0 bases at V and 2 bases at J, with 12 bases between the two ends. The germline CDR1 and CDR2 sequences are SGHVS and FQNEAQ. CDR3 coding DNA: TGTGCCAGCAGCTTAGCGCTGTTCGTAGACACAGATACGCAGTATTTT. Encoded protein: CASSLALFVDTDTQYF.

The chain has TRBV4-1 and TRBJ2-7; TRBD2 is a possible D gene (5 bases). The V end was cut by 1 base, the J end by 3 bases, with 10 bases between. CDR1 MGHRA and CDR2 YSYEKL come from the germline V gene. The CDR3 is 14 residues long. Here the CDR3 reads CASSQAVGSYEQYF. DNA of the CDR3: TGCGCCAGCAGCCAAGCCGTGGGGAGCTACGAGCAGTACTTC.

The gene calls are TRBV9 and TRBJ2-6; D is unresolved. The CDR3 length is 17 residues. Germline V gene sequence: CDR1 SGDLS, CDR2 YYNGEE. Trimming stripped 0 bases from V and 0 bases from J, with 10 bases between. CDR3 in amino acids: CASSVDSLLSGANVLTF. CDR3 DNA: TGTGCCAGCAGCGTAGACAGCCTCCTCTCTGGGGCCAACGTCCTGACTTTC.

This CDR3 reads CASSIGTGSYNEQFF. The CDR3 DNA reads as TGTGCCAGTAGTATTGGGACGGGGTCCTACAATGAGCAGTTCTTC. This rearrangement joins TRBV19 to TRBJ2-1; D is perhaps TRBD1 or TRBD2 (5 bases each). The V end was cut by 3 bases, the J end by 1 base, with 10 bases between. CDR1 is LNHDA and CDR2 is SQIVND in the germline V gene (reference sequence). The length of the CDR3 is 15 residues.

Many counts were recorded for this clonotype. The junction and the germline gene differ at one end; a read error may be behind it. The chain carries TRBV2 and TRBJ1-4; D gene ambiguous. Germline lookup yields CDR1 SNHLY and CDR2 FYNNEI. The CDR3 totals 14 residues. The CDR3 spells CASNEDGVNEKLFF. CDR3 sequence (DNA): TGTGCCAGCAATGAAGACGGAGTTAATGAAAAACTGTTTTTT.

This clonotype was counted a few times. The genes are TRBV2 and TRBJ2-7; 14 nucleotides line up with TRBD2. Germline loops: CDR1 SNHLY, CDR2 FYNNEI. This CDR3 region has 15 residues. Losses at the gene ends were 6 bases for V and 5 bases for J; bases not matched to a gene: 6. This CDR3 reads CASRGLAGDRNEQYF. In nucleotides, the CDR3 is TGTGCCAGCAGGGGACTAGCGGGAGATAGGAACGAGCAGTACTTC.

Remarks on this clonotype: This sequence may be a read error, since a much larger clone differs from it by one base. V and J are TRBV7-3 and TRBJ1-6; no clear D gene. Germline CDR1 reads SGHTA; CDR2 reads FQGTGA. The CDR3 runs to 13 residues. This chain's CDR3 is CACSLVRKRTLHF. CDR3 DNA sequence: TGTGCCTGCAGCTTAGTACGGAAGCGGACCCTCCACTTT.

The sample holds many counts of this clonotype. The chain recombines TRBV29-1 with TRBJ2-3; TRBD1 might be the D (7 bases). Trimming took off 4 bases at V and 3 bases at J, with 17 bases between the two ends. CDR1 and CDR2 from the germline V gene are SQVTM and ANQGSEA. The CDR3 is made up of 15 amino acids. The CDR3 loop is CSVALPGGRTDTQYF. CDR3 in DNA: TGCAGCGTTGCTCTTCCAGGGGGGCGTACAGATACGCAGTATTTT.

This sequence joins TRBV20-1 and TRBJ2-5, with 12 bases fitting TRBD2. Germline V CDR1 and CDR2: DFQATT, SNEGSKA (reference sequence). V shed 3 bases and J 5 bases; nucleotides not matched to a gene: 7. This CDR3 is 15 amino acids long. CDR3 bases: TGCAGTGCTAGCCCGGGACTAGCGGGTTTGGAGACCCAGTACTTC. It encodes CSASPGLAGLETQYF.

Ten or more counts support this clonotype. The rearrangement uses TRBV18 and TRBJ1-6; D remains ambiguous. Deletions cut 3 bases from V and 0 bases from J, with 6 bases between. This CDR3 contains 15 residues. From germline, CDR1 is KGHSH and CDR2 LQKENI. The CDR3 DNA follows: TGTGCCAGCTCACCGGCCAGCTCCTATAATTCACCCCTCCACTTT. This translates into CASSPASSYNSPLHF.

This clonotype occurred many times. The rearrangement joins TRBV24-1 to TRBJ2-1, with 10 bases fitting TRBD2. The germline V gene has CDR1 KGHDR and CDR2 SFDVKD. The CDR3 length is 15 residues. V lost 7 bases and J lost 4; bases outside the gene matches: 6. The CDR3: CATSLAGDHYNEQFF. The CDR3 DNA is TGTGCCACCAGCCTAGCGGGAGATCATTACAATGAGCAGTTCTTC.

The gene calls are TRBV19 and TRBJ1-4; 9 nucleotides match TRBD1. J lost 8 bases, V lost 9 bases, and 16 bases had no gene match. The germline V gene has CDR1 LNHDA and CDR2 SQIVND (reference sequence). The CDR3 consists of 16 residues. The CDR3 loop is CASSLGGGQGLEKLFF. Written as DNA, the CDR3 is TGTGCCAGCAGCTTAGGAGGAGGACAGGGGTTGGAAAAACTGTTTTTT.

This clonotype was seen at least ten times. V is TRBV27 and J is TRBJ1-2; a possible D gene is TRBD1 (5 bases). CDR3 length: 16 amino acids. Trimming left V 3 bases short and J 7 bases short, with 21 bases between. CDR1 is MNHEY and CDR2 is SMNVEV in the germline V gene (reference sequence). CDR3 sequence (DNA): TGTGCCAGCAGTTTCCCGCCAGGGCCGAGGCCAAGTGGCTACACCTTC. This translates into CASSFPPGPRPSGYTF.

The sample holds many counts of this clonotype. The chain joins TRBV28 to TRBJ1-6; 10 bases are shared with TRBD1. CDR3 size: 13 residues. The V gene's germline CDR1 is MDHEN and CDR2 SYDVKM. Losses at the gene ends were 10 bases for V and 6 bases for J; bases not matched to a gene: 3. CDR3 nucleotides: TGTGCCACCAGGACAGGGGGTAATTCACCCCTCCACTTT. Translated: CATRTGGNSPLHF.

This clonotype was recorded at least ten times. The V and J genes are TRBV7-2 and TRBJ1-4; possible D gene TRBD1, 5 bases. The germline V gene has CDR1 SGHTA and CDR2 FQGNSA. Trimming removed 6 bases at V and 1 base at J, with 6 bases between. The CDR3 consists of 13 residues. The CDR3 sequence is CASSDRTNEKLFF. The CDR3 coding sequence is TGTGCCAGCAGTGACAGAACTAATGAAAAACTGTTTTTT.

This clonotype was seen repeatedly, ten times or more. J is TRBJ2-7 and V is TRBV20-1; D may be TRBD2 (6 bases). Germline CDR1 reads DFQATT; CDR2 reads SNEGSKA (reference sequence). V was clipped by 3 bases and J by 2 bases, with 23 bases between them. This CDR3 spans 17 amino acids. The CDR3 region has the DNA TGCAGTGCTAGGGGAGTTCGGGAGTCTCCCATGACCTACGAGCAGTACTTC. This encodes CSARGVRESPMTYEQYF.

This clonotype was found many times. This rearrangement joins TRBV12-3 or TRBV12-4 to TRBJ2-3; 10 bases match TRBD2. There are 15 residues in the CDR3. V gave up 3 bases and J gave up 7 bases; unmatched junction bases: 7. This CDR3 reads CASSFKREGLYTQYF. CDR3 sequence (DNA): TGTGCCAGCAGTTTTAAGCGGGAGGGCCTTTATACGCAGTATTTT.

CDR3 residues: CSARDLGAPRNSPLHF. CDR3 nucleotide sequence: TGCAGTGCTAGAGATCTGGGGGCACCGAGGAATTCACCCCTCCACTTT. This sequence joins TRBV20-1 and TRBJ1-6; D might be TRBD1 (6 bases). CDR3 length equals 16 residues. Germline V lookup: CDR1 DFQATT, CDR2 SNEGSKA (reference sequence). Trimming cost V 0 bases and J 7 bases, with 16 bases left between them.

This clonotype has a count of ten or more. The V and J genes are TRBV2 and TRBJ2-3, with TRBD2 matching 9 bases. This CDR3 has 17 amino acids. Trimming took 2 bases from V and 3 from J; bases not matched to a gene: 9. CDR1 and CDR2 (germline): SNHLY, FYNNEI. The CDR3 DNA reads as TGTGCCAGCAGTGAATCGGGTAGCGGGAGAGGTACAGATACGCAGTATTTT. Translating gives CASSESGSGRGTDTQYF. Filled out from reference TRBV2 and TRBJ2-3, the complete variable domain reads EPEVTQTPSHQVTQMGQEVILRCVPISNHLYFYWYRQILGQKVEFLVSFYNNEISEKSEIFDDQFSVERPDGSNFTLKIRSTKLEDSAMYFCASSESGSGRGTDTQYFGPGTRLTVL.

This clonotype was detected a few times. The chain has TRBV11-2 and TRBJ2-5; D is perhaps TRBD2 (6 bases). The length of the CDR3 is 12 residues. In germline, CDR1 is SGHAT, CDR2 FQNNGV. V gave up 5 bases and J gave up 14 bases, with 18 bases separating them. Here the CDR3 DNA reads TGTGCCAGCAGCCCCTCTGAGGCGGGGTACTACTTC. Encoded protein: CASSPSEAGYYF.

The table lists this clonotype with many counts. J is TRBJ2-1 and V is TRBV12-5; possible D gene TRBD2, 5 bases. Trimming pared 0 bases from V and 7 bases from J, leaving 10 bases between. There are 14 residues in the CDR3. Germline CDR1 is LGHNT and CDR2 is FRNRAP. The CDR3 region is CASGLVPRRNEQFF. The CDR3 nucleotides are TGTGCTAGTGGTTTGGTTCCTAGGAGGAATGAGCAGTTCTTC.

This clonotype came up many times. The gene calls are TRBV7-9 and TRBJ1-3; perhaps TRBD1 as D (6 bases). The germline V gene has CDR1 SEHNR and CDR2 FQNEAQ (reference sequence). The CDR3 loop spans 17 amino acids. The V gene lost 7 bases and the J gene lost 1 base, with 20 bases spanning the gap. The CDR3 DNA follows: TGTGCCAGCATCTACCGAGGGGGGTCACGGTCTGGAAACACCATATATTTT. This sequence encodes CASIYRGGSRSGNTIYF. Drawing the rest from reference TRBV7-9 and TRBJ1-3, the complete variable domain is DTGVSQNPRHKITKRGQNVTFRCDPISEHNRLYWYRQTLGQGPEFLTYFQNEAQLEKSRLLSDRFSAERPKGSFSTLEIQRTEQGDSAMYLCASIYRGGSRSGNTIYFGEGSWLTVV.

This clonotype turned up a few times. This chain uses TRBV7-9 with TRBJ2-2, with 9 bases fitting TRBD2. The CDR3 sequence is 16 residues long. V was pared by 2 bases and J by 4 bases, with 5 bases of the junction left unmatched. Germline V gene lookup returns CDR1 SEHNR and CDR2 FQNEAQ (reference sequence). The CDR3 is CASSLRLAEATGELFF. The CDR3, as DNA: TGTGCCAGCAGCTTAAGACTAGCGGAAGCCACCGGGGAGCTGTTTTTT.